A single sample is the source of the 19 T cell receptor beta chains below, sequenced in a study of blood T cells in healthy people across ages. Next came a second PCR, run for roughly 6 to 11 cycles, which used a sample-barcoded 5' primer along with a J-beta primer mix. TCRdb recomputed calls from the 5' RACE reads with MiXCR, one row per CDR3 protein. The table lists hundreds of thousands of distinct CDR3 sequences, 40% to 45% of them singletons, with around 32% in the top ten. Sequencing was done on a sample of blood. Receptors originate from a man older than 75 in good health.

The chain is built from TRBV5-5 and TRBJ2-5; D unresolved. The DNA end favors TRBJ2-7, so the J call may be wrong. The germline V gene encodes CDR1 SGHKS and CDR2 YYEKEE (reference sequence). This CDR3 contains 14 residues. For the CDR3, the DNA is TGTGCCAGCAGCTACCGGACCTCCTACTACGAGCAGTACTTC. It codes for CASSYRTSYYEQYF.

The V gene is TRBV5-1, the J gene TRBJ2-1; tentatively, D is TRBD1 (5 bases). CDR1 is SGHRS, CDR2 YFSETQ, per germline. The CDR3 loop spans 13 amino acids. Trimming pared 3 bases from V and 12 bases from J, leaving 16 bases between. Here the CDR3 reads CASSSSRAYGQFF. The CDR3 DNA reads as TGCGCCAGCAGCTCAAGCAGGGCATATGGGCAGTTCTTC.

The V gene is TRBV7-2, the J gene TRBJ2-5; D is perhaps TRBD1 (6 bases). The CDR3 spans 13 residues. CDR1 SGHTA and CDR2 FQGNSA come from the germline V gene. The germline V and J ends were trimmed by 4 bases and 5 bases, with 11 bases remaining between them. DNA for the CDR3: TGTGCCAGCAGCTCAACAGGGATGGAGACCCAGTACTTC. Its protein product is CASSSTGMETQYF.

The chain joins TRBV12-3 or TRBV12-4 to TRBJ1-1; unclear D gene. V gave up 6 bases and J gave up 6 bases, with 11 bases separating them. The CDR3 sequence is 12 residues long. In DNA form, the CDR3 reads TGTGCCAGCAGGTTGAAGGGAGCTGAAGCTTTCTTT. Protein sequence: CASRLKGAEAFF.

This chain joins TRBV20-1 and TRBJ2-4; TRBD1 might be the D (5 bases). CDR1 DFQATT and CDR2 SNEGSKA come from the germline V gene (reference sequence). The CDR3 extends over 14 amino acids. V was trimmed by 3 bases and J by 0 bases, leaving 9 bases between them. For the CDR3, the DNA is TGCAGTGCTAGGGAGACAGAAGCCAAAAACATTCAGTACTTC. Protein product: CSARETEAKNIQYF.

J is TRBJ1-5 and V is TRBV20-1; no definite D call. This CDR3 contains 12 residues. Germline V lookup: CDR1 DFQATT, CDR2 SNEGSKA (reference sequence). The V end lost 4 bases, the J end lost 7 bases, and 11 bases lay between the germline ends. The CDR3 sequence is CSATWPDQPQHF. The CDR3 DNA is TGCAGTGCTACGTGGCCGGACCAGCCCCAGCATTTT.

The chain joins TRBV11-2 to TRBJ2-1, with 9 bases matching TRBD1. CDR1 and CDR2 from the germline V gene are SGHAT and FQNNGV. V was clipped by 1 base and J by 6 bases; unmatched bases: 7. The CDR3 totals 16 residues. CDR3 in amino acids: CASSLGTGVFINEQFF. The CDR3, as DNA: TGTGCCAGCAGCTTAGGGACAGGGGTCTTCATCAATGAGCAGTTCTTC.

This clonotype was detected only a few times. CDR3 loop: CASSFQQGKNNEQFF. Written as DNA, the CDR3 is TGTGCCAGCAGCTTCCAACAGGGAAAAAACAATGAGCAGTTCTTC. This chain links TRBV11-1 with TRBJ2-1; tentatively, D is TRBD1 (6 bases). V dropped 3 bases and J dropped 5 bases, with 14 bases sitting between them. CDR1 and CDR2 (germline): SGHAT, FQDESV (reference sequence). The CDR3 has 15 amino acids.

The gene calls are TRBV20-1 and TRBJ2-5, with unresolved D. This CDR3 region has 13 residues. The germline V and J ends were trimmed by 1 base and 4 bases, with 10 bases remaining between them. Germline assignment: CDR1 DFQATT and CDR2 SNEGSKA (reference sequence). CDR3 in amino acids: CSARVRTRETQYF. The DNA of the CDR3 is TGCAGTGCTAGAGTACGTACGAGAGAGACCCAGTACTTC.

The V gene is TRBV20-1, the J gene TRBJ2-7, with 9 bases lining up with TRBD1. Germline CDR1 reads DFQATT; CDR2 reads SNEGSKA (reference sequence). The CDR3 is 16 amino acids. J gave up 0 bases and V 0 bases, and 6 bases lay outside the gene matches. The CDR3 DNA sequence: TGCAGTGCTAGAGAAAGGACAGGGGTAATCTCCTACGAGCAGTACTTC. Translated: CSARERTGVISYEQYF.

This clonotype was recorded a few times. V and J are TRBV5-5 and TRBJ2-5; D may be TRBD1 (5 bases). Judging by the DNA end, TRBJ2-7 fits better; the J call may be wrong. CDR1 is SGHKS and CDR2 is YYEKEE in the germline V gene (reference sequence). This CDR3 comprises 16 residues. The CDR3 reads CASSLMLVTTGREQYF. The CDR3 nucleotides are TGTGCCAGCAGCTTAATGTTGGTAACTACAGGTCGCGAGCAGTACTTC.

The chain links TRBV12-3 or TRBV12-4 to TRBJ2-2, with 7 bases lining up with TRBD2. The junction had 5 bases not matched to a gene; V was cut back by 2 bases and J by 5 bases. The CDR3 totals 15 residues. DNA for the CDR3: TGTGCCAGCAGTTTAACAGCGGGAAATACCGGGGAGCTGTTTTTT. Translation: CASSLTAGNTGELFF.

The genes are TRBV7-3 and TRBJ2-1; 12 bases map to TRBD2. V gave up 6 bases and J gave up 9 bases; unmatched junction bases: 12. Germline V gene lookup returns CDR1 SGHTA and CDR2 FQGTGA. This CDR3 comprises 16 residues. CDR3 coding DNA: TGTGCCAGCAGAATCGCTAGCGGGAGGGTTTCTTTTGAGCAGTTCTTC. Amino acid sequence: CASRIASGRVSFEQFF.

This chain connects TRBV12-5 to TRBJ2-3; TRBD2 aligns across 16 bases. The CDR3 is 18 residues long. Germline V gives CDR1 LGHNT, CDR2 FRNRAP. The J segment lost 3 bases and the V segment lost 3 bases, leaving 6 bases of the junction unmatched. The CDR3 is CASGLAGTSGGGTDTQYF. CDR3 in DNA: TGTGCTAGTGGTTTAGCTGGGACTAGCGGGGGGGGGACAGATACGCAGTATTTT.

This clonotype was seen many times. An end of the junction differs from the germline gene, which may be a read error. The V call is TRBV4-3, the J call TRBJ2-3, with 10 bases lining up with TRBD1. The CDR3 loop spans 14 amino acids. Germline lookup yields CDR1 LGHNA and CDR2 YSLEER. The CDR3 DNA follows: TGTGCCAGCAGTCCGGGACAGGGGACAGATACGCAGTATTTT. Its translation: CASSPGQGTDTQYF.

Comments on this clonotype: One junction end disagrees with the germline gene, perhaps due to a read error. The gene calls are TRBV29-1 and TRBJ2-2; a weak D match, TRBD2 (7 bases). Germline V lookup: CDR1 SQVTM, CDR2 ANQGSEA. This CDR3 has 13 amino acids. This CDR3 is CSVDTGNTGGLSF. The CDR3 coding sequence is TGCAGCGTTGACACAGGGAACACCGGGGGGCTGTCTTTT.

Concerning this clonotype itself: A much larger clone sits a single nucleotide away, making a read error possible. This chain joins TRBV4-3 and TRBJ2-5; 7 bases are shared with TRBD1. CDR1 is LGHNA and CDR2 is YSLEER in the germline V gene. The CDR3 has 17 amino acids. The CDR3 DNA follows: TGCGCCCGCAGCCAAGAGTTGGGACAGACCGCCCAAGAGACCCAGTACTTC. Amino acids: CARSQELGQTAQETQYF.

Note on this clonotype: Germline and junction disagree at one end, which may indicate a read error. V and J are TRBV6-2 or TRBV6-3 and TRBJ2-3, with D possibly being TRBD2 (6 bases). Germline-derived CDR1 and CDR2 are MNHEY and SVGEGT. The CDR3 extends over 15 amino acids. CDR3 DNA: TGTACCAGCAGTTACGCGGGGAGGTCCACAGATACGCAGTATTTT. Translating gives CTSSYAGRSTDTQYF.

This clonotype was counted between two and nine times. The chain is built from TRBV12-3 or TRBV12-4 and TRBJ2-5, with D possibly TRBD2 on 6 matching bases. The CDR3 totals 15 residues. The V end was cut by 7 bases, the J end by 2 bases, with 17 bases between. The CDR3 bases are TGTGCCAGCACCCCTAGGGCGGGGATACAAGAGACCCAGTACTTC. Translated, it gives CASTPRAGIQETQYF.